This T cell receptor beta chain was sequenced in a study of regulatory T cells in long-lasting Graves disease. Regarding time point: persistent/refractory GD, antithyroid drugs over 5 years with positive TRAb. PBMC RNA served as the TCR library source. The V gene lost 0 bases and the J gene lost 7 bases, with 15 bases spanning the gap. This CDR3 has 15 residues. Germline lookup yields CDR1 MNHEY and CDR2 SVGAGI. A remark on this clonotype: The antigen is undetermined.

Investigators prepared the TCR beta libraries by applying iRepertoire HTBI primers and Arm-PCR of CDR3 regions. TCRdb ran MiXCR on the multiplex PCR reads and lists one entry per CDR3 protein. The sample holds around 460,000 distinct CDR3 sequences, about 20% seen once. Study-level results: Newly diagnosed disease favored TRBV20-1 and TRBJ2-1 over persistent disease.

The sequence was collected from a female donor with Graves disease. The starting material was peripheral blood mononuclear cells (PBMCs), obtained when the disease was refractory, from a patient treated with antithyroid drugs. This chain uses TRBV6-5 with TRBJ1-1; D may be TRBD1 (6 bases). The CDR3 is CASSYSYGGAVEAFF. In nucleotides, the CDR3 is TGTGCCAGCAGTTACTCGTACGGGGGGGCGGTTGAAGCTTTCTTT.